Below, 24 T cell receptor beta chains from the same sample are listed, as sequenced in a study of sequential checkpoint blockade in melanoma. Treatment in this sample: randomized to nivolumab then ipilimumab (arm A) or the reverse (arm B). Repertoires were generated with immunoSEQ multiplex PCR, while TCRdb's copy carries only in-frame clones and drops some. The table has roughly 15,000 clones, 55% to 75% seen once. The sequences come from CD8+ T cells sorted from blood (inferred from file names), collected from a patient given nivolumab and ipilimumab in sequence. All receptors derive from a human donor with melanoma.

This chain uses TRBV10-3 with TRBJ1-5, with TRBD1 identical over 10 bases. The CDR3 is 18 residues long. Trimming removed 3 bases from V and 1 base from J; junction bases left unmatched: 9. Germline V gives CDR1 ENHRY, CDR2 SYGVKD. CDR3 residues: CAISEPRTGGESNQPQHF. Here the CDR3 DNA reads TGTGCCATCAGTGAACCACGGACAGGGGGAGAAAGCAATCAGCCCCAGCATTTT.

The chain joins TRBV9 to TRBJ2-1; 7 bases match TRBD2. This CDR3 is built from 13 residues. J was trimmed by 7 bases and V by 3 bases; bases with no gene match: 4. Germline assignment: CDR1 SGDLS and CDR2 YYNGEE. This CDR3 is CASSGGEGNEQFF. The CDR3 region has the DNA TGTGCCAGCAGCGGGGGGGAGGGAAATGAGCAGTTCTTC.

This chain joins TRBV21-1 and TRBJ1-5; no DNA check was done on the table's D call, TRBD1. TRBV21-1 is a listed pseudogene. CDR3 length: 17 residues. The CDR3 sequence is CASSNALGGPSNQPQHF. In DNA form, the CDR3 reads TGTGCCAGCAGCAATGCTCTAGGGGGACCTAGCAATCAGCCCCAGCATTTT.

CDR3 sequence reads: CASSFRQGAEAFF. The CDR3 nucleotides read TGTGCCAGCAGCTTTCGACAGGGCGCCGAAGCTTTCTTT. The genes are TRBV9 and TRBJ1-1, with TRBD1 identical over 7 bases. This CDR3 comprises 13 residues. Germline V gives CDR1 SGDLS, CDR2 YYNGEE. V trimming: 4 bases; J trimming: 8 bases; junction bases outside the gene matches: 8.

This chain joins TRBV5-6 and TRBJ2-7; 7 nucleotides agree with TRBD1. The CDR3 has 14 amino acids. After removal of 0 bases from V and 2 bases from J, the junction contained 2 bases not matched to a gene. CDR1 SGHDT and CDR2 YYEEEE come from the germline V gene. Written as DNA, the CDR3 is TGTGCCAGCAGCTTGGGGCAGGGGGCCTACGAGCAGTACTTC. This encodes CASSLGQGAYEQYF.

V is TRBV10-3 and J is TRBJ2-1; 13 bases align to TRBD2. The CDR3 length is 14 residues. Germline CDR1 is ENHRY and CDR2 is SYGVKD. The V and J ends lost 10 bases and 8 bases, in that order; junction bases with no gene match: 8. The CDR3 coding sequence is TGTGCCACCTGGACTAGCGGGAGTGAATATGAGCAGTTCTTC. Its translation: CATWTSGSEYEQFF.

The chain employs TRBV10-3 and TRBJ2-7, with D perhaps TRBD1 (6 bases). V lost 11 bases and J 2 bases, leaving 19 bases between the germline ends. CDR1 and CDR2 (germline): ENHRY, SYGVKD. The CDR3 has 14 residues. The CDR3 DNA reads TGTGCCCTGCCGACAAGGGGGATCGCCTACGAGCAGTACTTC. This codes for CALPTRGIAYEQYF.

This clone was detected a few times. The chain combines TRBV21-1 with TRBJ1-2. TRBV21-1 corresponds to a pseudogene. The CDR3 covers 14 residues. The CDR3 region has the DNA TGTGCCAGCAGCAAAGTAGCGTGGGGATATGGCTACACCTTC. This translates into CASSKVAWGYGYTF.

The CDR3 DNA reads TGTGCCAGCAGTTACTCCAGGGGAACGCAGCCCCAGCATTTT. It translates to CASSYSRGTQPQHF. The chain links TRBV6-5 to TRBJ1-5; D is perhaps TRBD1 (6 bases). CDR1 is MNHEY and CDR2 is SVGAGI in the germline V gene. The CDR3 has 14 amino acids. Trimming left V 0 bases short and J 7 bases short, with 10 bases between.

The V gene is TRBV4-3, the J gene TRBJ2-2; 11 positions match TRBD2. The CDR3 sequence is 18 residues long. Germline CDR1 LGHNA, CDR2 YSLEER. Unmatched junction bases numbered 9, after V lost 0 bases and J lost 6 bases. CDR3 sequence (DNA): TGCGCCAGCAGCCAAGATCTGGGGCTAGCGGGAGGACCCGGGGAGCTGTTTTTT. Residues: CASSQDLGLAGGPGELFF.

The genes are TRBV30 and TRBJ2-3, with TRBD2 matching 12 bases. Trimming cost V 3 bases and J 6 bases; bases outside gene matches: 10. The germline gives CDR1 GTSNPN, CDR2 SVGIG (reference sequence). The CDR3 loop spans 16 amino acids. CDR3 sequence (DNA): TGTGCCTGGAGCGTAGCTAGCGGGGGGGGACCGGATACGCAGTATTTT. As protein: CAWSVASGGGPDTQYF.

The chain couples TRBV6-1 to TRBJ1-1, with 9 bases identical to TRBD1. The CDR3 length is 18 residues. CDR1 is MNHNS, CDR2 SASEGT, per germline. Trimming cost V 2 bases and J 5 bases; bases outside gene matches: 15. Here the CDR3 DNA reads TGTGCCAGCAGTGAAATGTGGGGGGGACAGGGAGAGGAAACTGAAGCTTTCTTT. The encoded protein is CASSEMWGGQGEETEAFF.

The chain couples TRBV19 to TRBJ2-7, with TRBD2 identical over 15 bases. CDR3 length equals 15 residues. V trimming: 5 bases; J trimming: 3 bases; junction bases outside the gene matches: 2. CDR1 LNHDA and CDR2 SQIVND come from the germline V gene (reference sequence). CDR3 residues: CASSPGLAGGYEQYF. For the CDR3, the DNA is TGTGCCAGTAGTCCGGGACTAGCGGGAGGCTACGAGCAGTACTTC.

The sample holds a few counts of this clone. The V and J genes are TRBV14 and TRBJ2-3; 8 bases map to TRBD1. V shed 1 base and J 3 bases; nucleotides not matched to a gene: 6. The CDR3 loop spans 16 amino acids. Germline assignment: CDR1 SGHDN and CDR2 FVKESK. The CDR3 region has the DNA TGTGCCAGCAGCCAAGGTACAGGGGGAGTAACAGATACGCAGTATTTT. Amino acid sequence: CASSQGTGGVTDTQYF.

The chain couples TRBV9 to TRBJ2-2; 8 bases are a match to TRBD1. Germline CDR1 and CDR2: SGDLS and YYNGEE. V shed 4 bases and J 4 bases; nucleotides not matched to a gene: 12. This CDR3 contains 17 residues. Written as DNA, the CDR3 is TGTGCCAGCAGCTCCGCCCGGGGACAGGTGACCACCGGGGAGCTGTTTTTT. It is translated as CASSSARGQVTTGELFF.

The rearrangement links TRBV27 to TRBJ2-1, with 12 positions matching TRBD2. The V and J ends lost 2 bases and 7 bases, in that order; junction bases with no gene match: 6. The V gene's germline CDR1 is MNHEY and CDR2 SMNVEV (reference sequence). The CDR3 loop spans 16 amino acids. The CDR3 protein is CASSLGLAGGPNEQFF. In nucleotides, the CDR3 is TGTGCCAGCAGTTTAGGCCTAGCGGGAGGGCCGAATGAGCAGTTCTTC.

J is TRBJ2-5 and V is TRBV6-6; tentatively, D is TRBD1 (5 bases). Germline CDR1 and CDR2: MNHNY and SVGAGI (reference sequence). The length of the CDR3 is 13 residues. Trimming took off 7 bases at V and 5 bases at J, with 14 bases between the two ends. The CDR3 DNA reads TGTGCCAGCAATGTTTTGGGGCGGGAGACCCAGTACTTC. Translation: CASNVLGRETQYF.

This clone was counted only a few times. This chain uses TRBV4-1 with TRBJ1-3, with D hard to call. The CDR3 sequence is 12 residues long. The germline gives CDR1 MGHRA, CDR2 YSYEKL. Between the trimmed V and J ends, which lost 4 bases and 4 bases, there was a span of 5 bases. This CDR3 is CASSPQGNTIYF. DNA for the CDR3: TGCGCCAGCAGCCCCCAAGGAAACACCATATATTTT.

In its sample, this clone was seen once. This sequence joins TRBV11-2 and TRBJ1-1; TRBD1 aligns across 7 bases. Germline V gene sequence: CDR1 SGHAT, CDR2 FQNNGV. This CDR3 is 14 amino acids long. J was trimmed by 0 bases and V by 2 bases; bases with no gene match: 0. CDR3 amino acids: CASSLQGVNTEAFF. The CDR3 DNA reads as TGTGCCAGCAGCTTACAGGGGGTGAACACTGAAGCTTTCTTT.

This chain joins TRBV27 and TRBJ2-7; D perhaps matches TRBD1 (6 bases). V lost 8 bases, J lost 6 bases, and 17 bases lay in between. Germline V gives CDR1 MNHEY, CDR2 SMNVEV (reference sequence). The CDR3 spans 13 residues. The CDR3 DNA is TGTGCCAGCGGTCTGACAGGTGCCCGCGAGCAGTACTTC. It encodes CASGLTGAREQYF.

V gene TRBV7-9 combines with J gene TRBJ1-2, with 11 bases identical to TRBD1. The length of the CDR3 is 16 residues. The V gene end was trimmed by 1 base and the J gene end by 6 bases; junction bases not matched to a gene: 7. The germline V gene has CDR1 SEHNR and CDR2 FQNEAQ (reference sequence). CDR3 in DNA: TGTGCCAGCAGCTTAGAGGGACAGGGGGGTATGGATGGCTACACCTTC. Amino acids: CASSLEGQGGMDGYTF.

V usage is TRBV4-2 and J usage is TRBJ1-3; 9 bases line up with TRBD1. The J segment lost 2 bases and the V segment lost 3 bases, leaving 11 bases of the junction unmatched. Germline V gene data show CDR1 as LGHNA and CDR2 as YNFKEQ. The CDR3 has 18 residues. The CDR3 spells CASSQVPGQGIPGNTIYF. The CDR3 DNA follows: TGTGCCAGCAGCCAGGTCCCGGGACAGGGAATACCTGGAAACACCATATATTTT.

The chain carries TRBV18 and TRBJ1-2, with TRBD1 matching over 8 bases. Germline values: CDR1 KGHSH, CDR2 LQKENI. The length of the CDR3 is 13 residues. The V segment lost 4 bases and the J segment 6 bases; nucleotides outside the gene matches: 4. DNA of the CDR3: TGTGCCAGCTCACTGGACAGGGACAATGGCTACACCTTC. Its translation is CASSLDRDNGYTF.

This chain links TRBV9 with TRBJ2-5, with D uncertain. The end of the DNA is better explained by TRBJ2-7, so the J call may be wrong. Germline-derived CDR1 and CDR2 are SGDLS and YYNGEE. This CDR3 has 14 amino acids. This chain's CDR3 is CASSPLVSSYEQYF. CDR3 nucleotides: TGTGCCAGCAGCCCCCTTGTTAGCTCCTACGAGCAGTACTTC.